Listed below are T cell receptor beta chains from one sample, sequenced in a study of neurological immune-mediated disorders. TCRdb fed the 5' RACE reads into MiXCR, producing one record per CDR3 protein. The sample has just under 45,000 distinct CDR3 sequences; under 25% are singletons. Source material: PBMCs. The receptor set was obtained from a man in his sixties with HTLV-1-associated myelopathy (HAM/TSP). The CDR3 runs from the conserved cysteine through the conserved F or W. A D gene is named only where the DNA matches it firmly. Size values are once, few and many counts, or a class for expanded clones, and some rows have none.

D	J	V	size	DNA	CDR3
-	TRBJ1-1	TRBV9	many	TGTGCCAGCAGCTTCCGGGACACTGAGAACACTGAAGCTTTCTTT	CASSFRDTENTEAFF
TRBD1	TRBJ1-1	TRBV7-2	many	TGTGCCAGCAGCTTAGGGCCAGGGGGGTGGACTGAAGCTTTCTTT	CASSLGPGGWTEAFF
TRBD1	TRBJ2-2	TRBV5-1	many	TGCGCCAGCGGGGACAGTTCGAACACCGGGGAGCTGTTTTTT	CASGDSSNTGELFF
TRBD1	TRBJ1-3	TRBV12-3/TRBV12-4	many	TGTGCCAGCAGTTTAATGACAGGGGCTGGAAACACCATATATTTT	CASSLMTGAGNTIYF
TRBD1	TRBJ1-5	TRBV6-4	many	TGTGCCAGCAGTGACAATAAGGACAGGGGGCTTCTAAGCTTTGGCAATCAGCCCCAGCATTTT	CASSDNKDRGLLSFGNQPQHF
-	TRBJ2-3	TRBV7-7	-	TGTGATAGCAGCCCCGGATCCATCGGGTCGAGAGATACGCAGTATTTT	CDSSPGSIGSRDTQYF
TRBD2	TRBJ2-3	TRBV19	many	TGTGCCGCTAGCGGTTCTCACACAGATACGCAGTATTTT	CAASGSHTDTQYF
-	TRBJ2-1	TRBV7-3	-	TGTGCCAGCAGCGACGCTGGGACAGAGCAGTTCTTC	CASSDAGTEQFF
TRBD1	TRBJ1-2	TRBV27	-	TGTGCCAGCAGTTTATCGGGACAGAGGAGCGATGGCTACACCTTC	CASSLSGQRSDGYTF
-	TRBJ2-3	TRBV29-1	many	TGCAGCGTGAGACAAGGGGCAGATACGCAGTATTTT	CSVRQGADTQYF
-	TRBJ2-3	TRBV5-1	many	TGCGCCAGCAGCCCCTCAGGGGTGATAGCAGATACGCAGTATTTT	CASSPSGVIADTQYF
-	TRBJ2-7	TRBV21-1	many	TGTGCCAGCAGCAAAACAGGACGGGAGCTCCACTCCTACGAGCAGTACTTC	CASSKTGRELHSYEQYF
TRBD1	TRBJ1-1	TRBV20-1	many	TGCAGTGTCGGACAGGGGGCAAGCACTGAAGCTTTCTTT	CSVGQGASTEAFF
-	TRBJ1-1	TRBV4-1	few	TGCGCCAGCAGCCACCTCACCGGGGGAACGAACACTGAAGCTTTCTTT	CASSHLTGGTNTEAFF
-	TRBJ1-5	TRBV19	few	TGTGCCAGACCGGCTTCGGTACGTAAGAGGCAGCCCCAGCATTTT	CARPASVRKRQPQHF
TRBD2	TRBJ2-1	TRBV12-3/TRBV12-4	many	TGTGCCAGCACCCTAGCGGCCTACAATGAGCAGTTCTTC	CASTLAAYNEQFF
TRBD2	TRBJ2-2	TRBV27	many	TGTGCCAGCAGTTTGGGACTAGCGGGAGACACCGGGGAGCTGTTTTTT	CASSLGLAGDTGELFF
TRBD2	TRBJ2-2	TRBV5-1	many	TGCGCCAGCAGCTCATCTCTAGCGGCCACCGGGGAGCTGTTTTTT	CASSSSLAATGELFF
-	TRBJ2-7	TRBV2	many	TGTGCCAGCAGTGACGCGCGGAGTTCCCGTGAGCAGTACTTC	CASSDARSSREQYF
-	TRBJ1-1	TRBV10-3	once	TGTGCCATCACACAGGGACTGAACACTGAAGCTTTCTTT	CAITQGLNTEAFF
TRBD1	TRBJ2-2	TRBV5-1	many	TGCGCCAGCAGCTTGGACAGGGGGAACACCGGGGAGCTGTTTTTT	CASSLDRGNTGELFF
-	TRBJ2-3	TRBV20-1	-	TGCAGTGCTAGATTCGCAGATACGCAGTATTTT	CSARFADTQYF
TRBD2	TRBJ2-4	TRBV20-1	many	TGCAGTGCTAGCGGGACTAGCGGGAGGTATACCAAAAACATTCAGTACTTC	CSASGTSGRYTKNIQYF
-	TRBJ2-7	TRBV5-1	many	TGCGCCAGCAGCTTCTGGGGGGCCAGCGAGCAGTACTTC	CASSFWGASEQYF
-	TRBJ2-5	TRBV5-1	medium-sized	TGCGCCAGCAGCTTGGCCGGGCCTCCTAAGGGAGAGACCCAGTACTTC	CASSLAGPPKGETQYF
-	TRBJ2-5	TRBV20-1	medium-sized	TGCAGTGCTAGAGACCCCCGGGCGCCAGAGACCCAGTACTTC	CSARDPRAPETQYF
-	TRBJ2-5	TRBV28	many	TGTGCCAGCAGCGAAGAGACCCAGTACTTC	CASSEETQYF
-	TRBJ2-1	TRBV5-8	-	TGTGCCAGCAGCCCGGATCAGGGGCCCCCCTACAATGAGCAGTTCTTC	CASSPDQGPPYNEQFF
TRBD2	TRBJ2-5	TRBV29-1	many	TGCAGCGCTGACGGACTAGCGGGAGGGAGTGGAGAGACCCAGTACTTC	CSADGLAGGSGETQYF
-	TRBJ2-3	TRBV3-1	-	TGTGCCAGCAGCTCCGACCGCTATACGCAGTATTTT	CASSSDRYTQYF
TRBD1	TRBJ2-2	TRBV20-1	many	TGCAGTGCTAGAGCATGGGACAGGGCTATATCGAGGAACACCGGGGAGCTGTTTTTT	CSARAWDRAISRNTGELFF
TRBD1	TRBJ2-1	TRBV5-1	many	TGCGCCAGCAACCCTCAGGGGACAGGGGTATTTTATGAGCAGTTCTTC	CASNPQGTGVFYEQFF
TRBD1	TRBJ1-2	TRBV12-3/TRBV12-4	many	TGTGCCAGCACCCCGGCGGACAGGGTCTATGGCTACACCTTC	CASTPADRVYGYTF
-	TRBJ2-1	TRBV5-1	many	TGCGCCAGCAGCTTGGCCGACTATGAGCAGTTCTTC	CASSLADYEQFF
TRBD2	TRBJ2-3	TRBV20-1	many	TGCAGTGCCCTTAGGGCTAGCGGGAGTGGTACAGATACGCAGTATTTT	CSALRASGSGTDTQYF
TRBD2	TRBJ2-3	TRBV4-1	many	TGCGCCAGCAGCCATGGCCTAGCGGGAGTAACTGATACGCAGTATTTT	CASSHGLAGVTDTQYF
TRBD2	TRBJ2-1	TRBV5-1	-	TGCGCCAGCAGCTTGGAAGGGGAGGGCTACAATGAGCAGTTCTTC	CASSLEGEGYNEQFF
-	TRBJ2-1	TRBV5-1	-	TGCGCCAGCAGCTTGTCTCCGGGACATGATTACAATGAGCAGTTCTTC	CASSLSPGHDYNEQFF
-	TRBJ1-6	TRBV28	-	TGTGCCAGCAGTACCACGGACACAGGGACCCTCCAATTT	CASSTTDTGTLQF
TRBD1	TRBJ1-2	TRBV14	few	TGTGCCAGCAGCCAAGATTCGGCAGGGGGCTTCCATGGCTACACCTTC	CASSQDSAGGFHGYTF
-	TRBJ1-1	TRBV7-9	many	TGTGCCAGCAGCCCCACGGGGACTGAAGCTTTCTTT	CASSPTGTEAFF
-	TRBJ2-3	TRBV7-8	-	TGTGCCAGCAGCCTCGGGGCCAGCCGAAATACGCAGTATTTT	CASSLGASRNTQYF
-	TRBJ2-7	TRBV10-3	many	TGTGCCATCAGGGGGGGCAACTACGAGCAGTACTTC	CAIRGGNYEQYF
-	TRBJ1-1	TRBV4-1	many	TGCGCCAGCAGCCAAGATTTGGCGGGACGGGATTTACACACTGAAGCTTTCTTT	CASSQDLAGRDLHTEAFF
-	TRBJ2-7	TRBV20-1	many	TGCAGTGCGGCCGAGTACGAGCAGTACTTC	CSAAEYEQYF
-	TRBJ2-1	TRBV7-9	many	TGTGCCAGCAGCCCTACTCGCGGTGAATACAATGAGCAGTTCTTC	CASSPTRGEYNEQFF
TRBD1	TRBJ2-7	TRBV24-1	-	TGTGCCACCAGTCCGGGACAGGGGGTCTTCTACGAGCAGTACTTC	CATSPGQGVFYEQYF
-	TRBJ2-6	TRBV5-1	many	TGCGCCAGCAGCTTGGAAGTCCGTAGTGGGGCCAACGTCCTGACTTTC	CASSLEVRSGANVLTF
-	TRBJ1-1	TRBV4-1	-	TGCGCCAGCAGCCAGAATTCGATGCGGAACTGGAGCGGTGCAGCTTTCTTT	CASSQNSMRNWSGAAFF
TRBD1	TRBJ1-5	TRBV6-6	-	TGTGCCAGCCACTACCCTTCAGGGGGCAGTCAGCCCCAGCATTTT	CASHYPSGGSQPQHF
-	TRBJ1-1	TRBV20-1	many	TGCAGTGCTAGAAGGACGAACACTGAAGCTTTCTTT	CSARRTNTEAFF
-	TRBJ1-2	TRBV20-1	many	TGCAGTGTCGACCGGACCGGGACGGGTGGCTACACCTTC	CSVDRTGTGGYTF
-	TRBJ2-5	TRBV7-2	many	TGTGCCAGCAGCTTAGCACTAGCGAGGGGGGAGACCCAGTACTTC	CASSLALARGETQYF
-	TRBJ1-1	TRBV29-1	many	-	CSVGQGTKTFF